This T cell receptor beta chain emerged from a study of OX40 agonist ivuxolimab in advanced cancers. At the level of the study: A mean age of approximately 58 years, range roughly 23 to 79, was recorded, and roughly 80% were male.

Sequencing used immunoSEQ multiplex PCR; TCRdb keeps in-frame clones, though not all of them. The data contain 55,000 to 65,000 clones, around 85% of them singletons. Germline assignment: CDR1 SEHNR and CDR2 FQNEAQ (reference sequence). Trimming cost V 5 bases and J 0 bases; bases outside gene matches: 6. The CDR3 runs to 16 residues. The chain is built from TRBV7-9 and TRBJ2-1, with TRBD2 identical over 8 bases. The TCR originated in an adult with an advanced solid tumor such as melanoma, head and neck, liver or kidney cancer. The sample was CD4+ or CD8+ T cells sorted from blood, taken in a trial of the OX40 agonist ivuxolimab. As DNA, the CDR3 is TGTGCCAGCAGCCCCACCGGGACTAGCTCCTACAATGAGCAGTTCTTC. Its protein product is CASSPTGTSSYNEQFF.